These T cell receptor beta chains were read from a single sample in a study of cytomegalovirus exposure and HLA in healthy donors. Repertoires were generated with immunoSEQ multiplex PCR, while TCRdb's copy carries only in-frame clones and drops some. This sample has almost 200,000 clones, with approximately 78% found just once. Sequenced material: PBMCs. Every receptor here comes from a woman aged 25 to 39 in good health and CMV-seronegative. The CDR3 runs from the conserved cysteine through the conserved F or W. D genes are given only for firm matches. Where a row states a size, it is once, few, many or the class of an expanded clone; other rows omit it.

j_call,d_call,v_call,clone_size,cdr3_length,cdr3_nt,cdr3_aa
TRBJ2-3,TRBD2,TRBV30,.,11,TGTGCCTGGACAATCGGCGGGGGACGGTATTTT,CAWTIGGGRYF
TRBJ2-7,TRBD1,TRBV19,.,14,TGTGCCAGTACGCCAGGACAGGGAAGGTACGAGCAGTACTTC,CASTPGQGRYEQYF
TRBJ1-2,.,TRBV25-1,.,17,TGTGCCAGCAGTGAATATGGGGCGGCAGGAACTAACTATGGCTACACCTTC,CASSEYGAAGTNYGYTF
TRBJ2-7,TRBD2,TRBV7-2,.,13,TGTGCCACTAGCGGGAGGGCTACCTACGAGCAGTACTTC,CATSGRATYEQYF
TRBJ1-6,.,TRBV10-1,.,14,TGCGCCAGCAGTGCGAGTACCTATAATTCACCCCTCCACTTT,CASSASTYNSPLHF
TRBJ1-4,.,TRBV5-1,.,15,TGCGCCAGCAGCTCCGGTTCTGGTCGGAATGAAAAACTGTTTTTT,CASSSGSGRNEKLFF
TRBJ2-3,.,TRBV6-5,.,12,TGTGCCAGCAGTTACTCTCGTGATACGCAGTATTTT,CASSYSRDTQYF
TRBJ2-7,TRBD2,TRBV18,.,17,TGTGCCAGCTCACCACGTAGGATAGCGGGAGGGAACTACGAGCAGTACTTC,CASSPRRIAGGNYEQYF
TRBJ2-5,TRBD1,TRBV6-6,.,16,TGTGCCAGCAGTACCCACCAGACAGGGGCTCAAGAGACCCAGTACTTC,CASSTHQTGAQETQYF
TRBJ2-5,TRBD2,TRBV19,.,14,TGTGCCAGTAGTACGCCGGGACTAGCAGAGACCCAGTACTTC,CASSTPGLAETQYF
TRBJ2-7,TRBD1,TRBV4-1,.,15,TGCGCCAGCAGCCAGTCCCGGGACAGGGTTTACGAGCAGTACTTC,CASSQSRDRVYEQYF
TRBJ2-1,TRBD1,TRBV29-1,.,16,TGCAGCGTTGATTCCCCAACAGGGGTCCTCTACAATGAGCAGTTCTTC,CSVDSPTGVLYNEQFF
TRBJ2-1,.,TRBV30,.,16,TGTGCCTGGAGTTCCCCGGGCAGGGTACCCTACAATGAGCAGTTCTTC,CAWSSPGRVPYNEQFF
TRBJ1-1,.,TRBV29-1,few,10,TGCAGCGTTCGGACTGAGGTGGCTTTCTTT,CSVRTEVAFF
TRBJ1-2,.,TRBV25-1,.,14,TGTGCCAGCAACCCCTCGGGGGGGCACTATGGCTACACCTTC,CASNPSGGHYGYTF
TRBJ2-2,TRBD1,TRBV29-1,.,13,TGCAGCGTTACAGGGGGGAACACCGGGGAGCTGTTTTTT,CSVTGGNTGELFF
TRBJ1-4,.,TRBV28,.,14,TGTGCCAGTTCCTCCCCACTTTCTGTGGAAAAACTGTTTTTT,CASSSPLSVEKLFF
TRBJ1-3,.,TRBV5-6,.,14,TGTGCCAGCAGCTTGTCCATGCGGGGGAACACCATATATTTT,CASSLSMRGNTIYF
TRBJ1-5,.,TRBV5-6,.,14,TGTGCCAGCAGCTACTCCGGGGGCAATCAGCCCCAGCATTTT,CASSYSGGNQPQHF
TRBJ1-3,.,TRBV15,.,15,TGTGCCACCAGCAGAGACAGGGGTTCAGGAAACACCATATATTTT,CATSRDRGSGNTIYF
TRBJ1-1,TRBD1,TRBV18,.,16,TGTGCCAGCTCACCAGGGACAGGGACTTTGGGCACTGAAGCTTTCTTT,CASSPGTGTLGTEAFF
TRBJ2-7,TRBD2,TRBV30,.,13,TGTGCCTGGAGTATTAGCGGGAGTTACGAGCAGTACTTC,CAWSISGSYEQYF